Following are 25 T cell receptor beta chains from one sample sequenced in a study of OX40 agonist ivuxolimab in advanced cancers. Using immunoSEQ multiplex PCR, the repertoire was profiled, and TCRdb retains in-frame clones only, with some absent. Here the sample spans 77,000 or so clones, roughly 92% being singletons. Sequences were derived from CD4+ or CD8+ T cells sorted from blood, sampled in a trial of the OX40 agonist ivuxolimab. The receptors were gathered from an adult with an advanced solid tumor such as melanoma, head and neck, liver or kidney cancer.

This clone showed up just a few times. The J gene is TRBJ1-1, the V gene TRBV9; possibly TRBD1 for D (5 bases). Per the germline V gene, CDR1 is SGDLS and CDR2 is YYNGEE. Trimming took off 3 bases at V and 6 bases at J, with 12 bases between the two ends. CDR3 length: 13 amino acids. This chain's CDR3 is CASSGQGIPEAFF. The CDR3 region has the DNA TGTGCCAGCAGCGGCCAGGGTATCCCTGAAGCTTTCTTT.

The J gene is TRBJ2-5, the V gene TRBV4-1, with TRBD2 identical over 11 bases. V lost 0 bases to trimming and J lost 7 bases; unmatched junction nucleotides: 16. The CDR3 runs 19 residues. The germline V gene encodes CDR1 MGHRA and CDR2 YSYEKL. The chain's CDR3 is CASSQDLSLVLAGDGTQYF. The DNA for the CDR3 is TGCGCCAGCAGCCAAGATCTTTCCTTAGTACTAGCGGGGGACGGGACCCAGTACTTC.

The V gene is TRBV18, the J gene TRBJ2-1, with 9 positions matching TRBD2. This CDR3 is built from 16 residues. Germline V gene lookup returns CDR1 KGHSH and CDR2 LQKENI. J lost 4 bases, V lost 0 bases, and 4 bases had no gene match. CDR3 nucleotide sequence: TGTGCCAGCTCACCACCGGCGGGGGGGCCTTACAATGAGCAGTTCTTC. Its protein is CASSPPAGGPYNEQFF.

The chain employs TRBV7-9 and TRBJ2-5, with a possible D match to TRBD2 (6 bases). The end of the DNA is better explained by TRBJ2-7, so the J call may be wrong. Germline V gene data show CDR1 as SEHNR and CDR2 as FQNEAQ (reference sequence). The CDR3 runs to 15 residues. This CDR3 reads CASSLDWGAGNEQYF. The CDR3 DNA reads as TGTGCCAGCAGCTTAGACTGGGGTGCGGGGAACGAGCAGTACTTC.

The chain couples TRBV2 to TRBJ2-7; a possible D gene is TRBD1 (5 bases). The germline gives CDR1 SNHLY, CDR2 FYNNEI. Deletions cut 8 bases from V and 4 bases from J, with 24 bases between. The CDR3 consists of 16 residues. CDR3 bases: TGTGCCAGCGGCTTACTCAACGACCAGGGAATTTACGAGCAGTACTTC. Its protein is CASGLLNDQGIYEQYF.

This chain links TRBV18 with TRBJ2-5, with 10 bases lining up with TRBD1. Germline V lookup: CDR1 KGHSH, CDR2 LQKENI. V was clipped by 3 bases and J by 5 bases; unmatched bases: 6. The CDR3 sequence is 15 residues long. CDR3 loop: CASSPPDRGDETQYF. The CDR3 bases are TGTGCCAGCTCACCCCCGGACAGGGGGGACGAGACCCAGTACTTC.

The rearrangement uses TRBV6-5 and TRBJ1-5; 10 bases fit TRBD1. CDR1 is MNHEY, CDR2 SVGAGI, per germline. V dropped 3 bases and J dropped 6; count of bases not matched to a gene: 5. The CDR3 is 15 residues long. CDR3 amino acids: CASSYPGTGVQPQHF. CDR3 DNA: TGTGCCAGCAGTTATCCCGGGACAGGGGTTCAGCCCCAGCATTTT.

In its sample, this clone was seen a few times. The CDR3 bases are TGCGCCAGCAGCTGGGGGACAGCCTACGAGCAGTACTTC. Translation gives CASSWGTAYEQYF. The chain uses TRBV5-1 and TRBJ2-7, with 7 bases aligning to TRBD1. The CDR3 runs 13 residues. With 3 bases clipped from V and 2 bases from J, the junction kept 2 bases outside the gene matches. Germline CDR1 SGHRS, CDR2 YFSETQ. The whole variable domain, remainder taken from reference TRBV5-1 and TRBJ2-7, is KAGVTQTPRYLIKTRGQQVTLSCSPISGHRSVSWYQQTPGQGLQFLFEYFSETQRNKGNFPGRFSGRQFSNSRSEMNVSTLELGDSALYLCASSWGTAYEQYFGPGTRLTVT.

The chain employs TRBV9 and TRBJ2-5; 15 nucleotides align to TRBD2. This CDR3 has 21 residues. Trimming removed 0 bases from V and 2 bases from J; junction bases left unmatched: 14. The V gene's germline CDR1 is SGDLS and CDR2 YYNGEE. DNA for the CDR3: TGTGCCAGCAGCGTAGGCCCCATAGGACTAGCGGGGGGGCCGTATCAAGAGACCCAGTACTTC. Translating it yields CASSVGPIGLAGGPYQETQYF.

This chain connects TRBV27 to TRBJ1-1; D remains unclear. Germline V gene sequence: CDR1 MNHEY, CDR2 SMNVEV (reference sequence). Between the trimmed V and J ends, which lost 7 bases and 0 bases, there was a span of 18 bases. This CDR3 spans 16 amino acids. The CDR3 loop is CASTERLGLMNTEAFF. As DNA, the CDR3 is TGTGCCAGCACGGAGCGCCTTGGGCTGATGAACACTGAAGCTTTCTTT.

The V call is TRBV29-1, the J call TRBJ2-1; 14 nucleotides match TRBD2. Germline CDR1 is SQVTM and CDR2 is ANQGSEA. This CDR3 comprises 14 residues. V dropped 4 bases and J dropped 9; count of bases not matched to a gene: 5. The CDR3 loop is CSVVGTSGGGEQFF. The CDR3 nucleotides are TGCAGCGTTGTGGGGACTAGCGGGGGCGGTGAGCAGTTCTTC.

This clone was seen a single time. This sequence joins TRBV7-9 and TRBJ2-3; D is possibly TRBD1 (6 bases). CDR3 length: 13 amino acids. Germline V gives CDR1 SEHNR, CDR2 FQNEAQ (reference sequence). Trimming took off 11 bases at V and 5 bases at J, with 17 bases between the two ends. For the CDR3, the DNA is TGTGCCTACAAGGGGGTTCCCGGAGATACGCAGTATTTT. Translation: CAYKGVPGDTQYF.

A few counts support this clone. This chain connects TRBV19 to TRBJ2-2; 7 bases are shared with TRBD2. Germline V gene lookup returns CDR1 LNHDA and CDR2 SQIVND (reference sequence). J lost 2 bases, V lost 1 base, and 1 base had no gene match. The CDR3 runs 15 residues. The CDR3 sequence is CASSIGLANTGELFF. The CDR3 DNA is TGTGCCAGTAGTATAGGACTAGCTAACACCGGGGAGCTGTTTTTT.

The chain is built from TRBV10-3 and TRBJ1-1, with 7 bases that match TRBD1. V gave up 6 bases and J gave up 0 bases; unmatched junction bases: 13. From germline, CDR1 is ENHRY and CDR2 SYGVKD. This CDR3 is 17 amino acids long. The CDR3 loop reads CAISDLQGREVNTEAFF. The DNA of the CDR3 is TGTGCCATCAGCGATTTACAGGGGCGCGAGGTGAACACTGAAGCTTTCTTT.

The chain is built from TRBV5-8 and TRBJ2-4; a possible D gene is TRBD1 (5 bases). The CDR3 extends over 16 amino acids. CDR1 is SGHTS and CDR2 is YDEGEE in the germline V gene. V lost 4 bases and J 0 bases, leaving 14 bases between the germline ends. Written as DNA, the CDR3 is TGTGCCAGCAGCACGGTAGGGGAAGGAGCCAAAAACATTCAGTACTTC. This codes for CASSTVGEGAKNIQYF.

The rearrangement uses TRBV27 and TRBJ2-1; 9 positions agree with TRBD2. The germline V gene has CDR1 MNHEY and CDR2 SMNVEV (reference sequence). The CDR3 runs to 17 residues. Trimming took 3 bases from V and 3 from J; bases not matched to a gene: 9. The CDR3, as DNA: TGTGCCAGCAGTTTGCTGAGTAGCGGGGGTATCTACAATGAGCAGTTCTTC. Translating gives CASSLLSSGGIYNEQFF.

V gene TRBV7-9 combines with J gene TRBJ1-1; D unclear. V was clipped by 1 base and J by 8 bases, with 8 bases between them. Per the germline V gene, CDR1 is SEHNR and CDR2 is FQNEAQ (reference sequence). The CDR3 covers 12 residues. The CDR3 spells CASSLGLEEAFF. CDR3 coding DNA: TGTGCCAGCAGCTTAGGTCTAGAGGAAGCTTTCTTT.

The J gene is TRBJ2-3, the V gene TRBV30; 11 nucleotides match TRBD1. The CDR3 loop spans 18 amino acids. V lost 3 bases to trimming and J lost 0 bases; unmatched junction nucleotides: 11. In germline, CDR1 is GTSNPN, CDR2 SVGIG (reference sequence). The CDR3 loop reads CAWSSEGQGEYSTDTQYF. CDR3 nucleotides: TGTGCCTGGAGCTCCGAGGGACAGGGGGAATATAGCACAGATACGCAGTATTTT.

The chain carries TRBV4-2 and TRBJ1-2; maybe TRBD1 (6 bases). CDR3 length: 16 amino acids. The germline CDR1 and CDR2 sequences are LGHNA and YNFKEQ. Between the trimmed V and J ends, which lost 5 bases and 4 bases, there was a span of 20 bases. The CDR3 nucleotides are TGTGCCAGCAGCTCAGGGGTCGGACAAGGACGCTATGGCTACACCTTC. Protein: CASSSGVGQGRYGYTF.

This chain connects TRBV10-1 to TRBJ2-3, with 10 bases matching TRBD1. The V segment lost 6 bases and the J segment 4 bases; nucleotides outside the gene matches: 7. The length of the CDR3 is 15 residues. In germline, CDR1 is WNHNN, CDR2 SYGVQD (reference sequence). The CDR3 bases are TGCGCCAGCAGCCCCGGGACAGGGGACGCAGATACGCAGTATTTT. Residues: CASSPGTGDADTQYF.

The chain joins TRBV13 to TRBJ1-6; D is undetermined. Trimming removed 2 bases at V and 7 bases at J, with 0 bases between. This CDR3 is built from 11 residues. Per the germline V gene, CDR1 is PRHDT and CDR2 is FYEKMQ (reference sequence). The CDR3, as DNA: TGTGCCAGCAGCTTAAATTCACCCCTCCACTTT. Its translation is CASSLNSPLHF.

The V gene is TRBV14, the J gene TRBJ1-1; D is uncertain. V was pared by 4 bases and J by 0 bases, with 12 bases between. Looked up from germline, CDR1 is SGHDN and CDR2 is FVKESK. The CDR3 has 15 residues. For the CDR3, the DNA is TGTGCCAGCAGCCTGACAAGGATTGTGAACACTGAAGCTTTCTTT. This encodes CASSLTRIVNTEAFF.

The chain uses TRBV29-1 and TRBJ2-7; D is perhaps TRBD1 (6 bases). CDR1 SQVTM and CDR2 ANQGSEA come from the germline V gene. Trimming took 6 bases from V and 2 from J, leaving 14 bases between them. This CDR3 region has 13 residues. The CDR3 DNA reads as TGCAGCGTGCGCACAGGGAACACCTACGAGCAGTACTTC. It yields the protein CSVRTGNTYEQYF.

The gene calls are TRBV7-9 and TRBJ2-7; D possibly corresponds to TRBD2 (5 bases). Germline-derived CDR1 and CDR2 are SEHNR and FQNEAQ (reference sequence). The CDR3 covers 12 residues. The V end lost 7 bases, the J end lost 4 bases, and 11 bases lay between the germline ends. The CDR3 here is CASTLGSYEQYF. CDR3 DNA sequence: TGTGCCAGCACCCTGGGGAGTTACGAGCAGTACTTC.

The chain couples TRBV15 to TRBJ2-5; 12 nucleotides line up with TRBD2. CDR1 is LNHNV and CDR2 is YYDKDF in the germline V gene (reference sequence). This CDR3 spans 14 amino acids. Losses at the gene ends were 9 bases for V and 4 bases for J; bases not matched to a gene: 6. The DNA of the CDR3 is TGTGCCACGCGACTAGCGGGGGATCTAGAGACCCAGTACTTC. Amino acids: CATRLAGDLETQYF. Full variable domain (missing parts from reference TRBV15 and TRBJ2-5): DAMVIQNPRYQVTQFGKPVTLSCSQTLNHNVMYWYQQKSSQAPKLLFHYYDKDFNNEADTPDNFQSRRPNTSFCFLDIRSPGLGDTAMYLCATRLAGDLETQYFGPGTRLLVL.